These 5 T cell receptor beta chains share one sample of origin, sequenced in a study of blood T cell repertoires in COVID-19. This table comes from immunoSEQ multiplex PCR, and its TCRdb copy is limited to in-frame clones, with some not included. The sample carries 470,000 or so clones, approximately 85% recorded once. Material for sequencing was peripheral blood. These receptors originate from a human donor in a cohort sampled during active COVID-19.

This chain links TRBV11-1 with TRBJ2-6; D may be TRBD1 (6 bases). CDR3 length: 15 amino acids. Germline values: CDR1 SGHAT, CDR2 FQDESV (reference sequence). Trimming removed 3 bases at V and 1 base at J, with 7 bases between. In nucleotides, the CDR3 is TGTGCCAGCAGCTTGGACAGTTCTGGGGCCAACGTCCTGACTTTC. Its translation is CASSLDSSGANVLTF. The full variable domain, rest sourced from reference TRBV11-1 and TRBJ2-6, is EAEVAQSPRYKITEKSQAVAFWCDPISGHATLYWYRQILGQGPELLVQFQDESVVDDSQLPKDRFSAERLKGVDSTLKIQPAELGDSAMYLCASSLDSSGANVLTFGAGSRLTVL.

The V call is TRBV18, the J call TRBJ1-1; D might be TRBD1 (6 bases). The CDR3 consists of 15 residues. Trimming took off 5 bases at V and 5 bases at J, with 18 bases between the two ends. Germline CDR1 KGHSH, CDR2 LQKENI. As DNA, the CDR3 is TGTGCCAGCTCAGACAATTGGGCACAGGGAACTGAAGCTTTCTTT. It yields the protein CASSDNWAQGTEAFF.

This clone was counted between two and nine times. The chain employs TRBV19 and TRBJ1-2, with 9 bases that match TRBD1. The CDR3 runs to 15 residues. V lost 7 bases to trimming and J lost 8 bases; unmatched junction nucleotides: 14. Looked up from germline, CDR1 is LNHDA and CDR2 is SQIVND (reference sequence). The CDR3: CASTGTGINYRGYTF. The CDR3, as DNA: TGTGCCAGTACCGGGACAGGGATAAACTATAGGGGCTACACCTTC.

This clone has only a few counts. The chain is built from TRBV5-1 and TRBJ2-7; 7 positions match TRBD1. CDR1 and CDR2 (germline): SGHRS, YFSETQ. V was pared by 4 bases and J by 2 bases, with 6 bases of the junction left unmatched. This CDR3 spans 14 amino acids. CDR3 residues: CASSVDRAAYEQYF. The CDR3 DNA reads TGCGCCAGCAGCGTCGACAGGGCCGCCTACGAGCAGTACTTC. The complete variable domain, with remaining parts taken from reference TRBV5-1 and TRBJ2-7, reads KAGVTQTPRYLIKTRGQQVTLSCSPISGHRSVSWYQQTPGQGLQFLFEYFSETQRNKGNFPGRFSGRQFSNSRSEMNVSTLELGDSALYLCASSVDRAAYEQYFGPGTRLTVT.

Points on this clone: The sample has other DNA sequences that encode this CDR3 too. The chain couples TRBV7-2 to TRBJ2-7, with D tentatively TRBD2 (5 bases). CDR1 is SGHTA and CDR2 is FQGNSA in the germline V gene. Trimming removed 0 bases from V and 0 bases from J, with 9 bases in between. CDR3 size: 15 residues. In DNA form, the CDR3 reads TGTGCCAGCAGCTTAGCGCCAAGCGGCTCCTACGAGCAGTACTTC. This translates into CASSLAPSGSYEQYF.